What follows are 7 T cell receptor beta chains derived from one specimen sequenced in a study of T cells in tuberculosis. Measured with immunoSEQ multiplex PCR; TCRdb has only the in-frame clones, and not every one. Counted here are 61,000 or so clones, approximately 81% occurring once; the ten biggest clones make up about 13%. Thawed, overnight-rested PBMC were stained with GMM-loaded CD1B tetramer, viability dye and anti-CD3, then sorted. The CD1B tetramers carried C32 glucose monomycolate purified from Rhodococcus equi. Sequences were obtained from CD1b-GMM tetramer-negative cells sorted from PBMCs. These receptors were taken from an adult woman with latent tuberculosis.

The chain couples TRBV6-1 to TRBJ2-7; a weak D match, TRBD2 (5 bases). Trimming shortened V by 1 base and J by 3 bases, and 16 bases separated the two germline ends. From germline, CDR1 is MNHNS and CDR2 SASEGT. This CDR3 contains 16 residues. The DNA for the CDR3 is TGTGCCAGCAGTGAAGAAAATGGAATAGCGTACTACGAGCAGTACTTC. Translated: CASSEENGIAYYEQYF.

The rearrangement joins TRBV28 to TRBJ2-1; 10 positions agree with TRBD2. CDR3 length: 14 residues. Germline V CDR1 and CDR2: MDHEN, SYDVKM. Trimming cost V 5 bases and J 6 bases; bases outside gene matches: 4. The CDR3 protein is CASSRSSGSNEQFF. The CDR3 coding sequence is TGTGCCAGCAGTAGGTCTAGCGGGAGCAATGAGCAGTTCTTC.

This sequence joins TRBV18 and TRBJ1-1; 11 positions agree with TRBD1. The germline CDR1 and CDR2 sequences are KGHSH and LQKENI. This CDR3 is built from 15 residues. After removal of 6 bases from V and 5 bases from J, the junction contained 8 bases not matched to a gene. The CDR3 DNA follows: TGTGCCAGCTCCGGTGGACAGGGGGCGAAGACTGAAGCTTTCTTT. It encodes CASSGGQGAKTEAFF.

This clone was recorded many times. Other DNA sequences of this sample code for an identical CDR3. In nucleotides, the CDR3 is TGCGCCAGCAGCCAAGACAGGGGCTACGAGCAGTACTTC. Its translation: CASSQDRGYEQYF. The chain employs TRBV4-3 and TRBJ2-7; D possibly corresponds to TRBD1 (6 bases). CDR1 is LGHNA, CDR2 YSLEER, per germline. The CDR3 loop spans 13 amino acids. The V and J ends lost 0 bases and 3 bases respectively, with 6 bases between them.

The chain employs TRBV6-1 and TRBJ2-5; 8 bases line up with TRBD2. Germline V lookup: CDR1 MNHNS, CDR2 SASEGT. This CDR3 is 14 amino acids long. J gave up 5 bases and V 3 bases, and 5 bases lay outside the gene matches. The CDR3 loop is CASSDGLARETQYF. CDR3 sequence (DNA): TGTGCCAGCAGTGACGGACTAGCCCGGGAGACCCAGTACTTC.

The rearrangement joins TRBV4-1 to TRBJ1-2, with a weak D call TRBD1 (5 bases). V lost 0 bases and J lost 5, with 13 bases in between. The CDR3 has 15 residues. CDR1 MGHRA and CDR2 YSYEKL come from the germline V gene. The CDR3, as DNA: TGCGCCAGCAGCCAAGAACGGGACTTACAGTATGGCTACACCTTC. It specifies CASSQERDLQYGYTF.

This clone was found a few times. The J gene is TRBJ2-2, the V gene TRBV2; TRBD2 matches 9 bases. This CDR3 is 16 amino acids long. The germline CDR1 and CDR2 sequences are SNHLY and FYNNEI. The V and J ends lost 3 bases and 7 bases, in that order; junction bases with no gene match: 9. The DNA for the CDR3 is TGTGCCAGCAGTGAGAGGGGCGGGAGGGCCGGCGGGGAGCTGTTTTTT. The encoded protein is CASSERGGRAGGELFF.